The 21 T cell receptor beta chains given below trace back to one sample, sequenced in a study of blood T cell repertoires in COVID-19. Measured with immunoSEQ multiplex PCR; TCRdb has only the in-frame clones, and not every one. The table has 200,000 to 300,000 clones, 75% to 85% seen once. Sequenced sample: peripheral blood. These receptors originate from a human donor in a cohort sampled during active COVID-19.

This clone was seen a few times. J is TRBJ2-3 and V is TRBV18, with TRBD2 as a possible D gene (6 bases). The germline V gene has CDR1 KGHSH and CDR2 LQKENI. The V and J ends lost 0 bases and 1 base respectively, with 11 bases between them. The CDR3 is 16 amino acids. The CDR3 region is CASSPPSGEGTDTQYF. The CDR3 coding sequence is TGTGCCAGCTCACCACCGTCCGGGGAGGGCACAGATACGCAGTATTTT.

J is TRBJ2-1 and V is TRBV7-2; D is unclear. The CDR3 covers 15 residues. The V gene lost 2 bases and the J gene lost 3 bases, with 11 bases spanning the gap. Germline lookup yields CDR1 SGHTA and CDR2 FQGNSA. CDR3: CASSLRPSGYNEQFF. The CDR3 DNA follows: TGTGCCAGCAGCTTAAGACCCTCGGGCTACAATGAGCAGTTCTTC.

The table lists this clone with a count of one. The gene calls are TRBV4-1 and TRBJ1-1; 9 positions agree with TRBD1. The ends lost 0 bases at V and 4 bases at J; junction bases unmatched: 9. This CDR3 has 17 amino acids. In germline, CDR1 is MGHRA, CDR2 YSYEKL. The CDR3 protein is CASSQDLRYRGPTEAFF. As DNA, the CDR3 is TGCGCCAGCAGCCAAGATCTTAGATACAGGGGGCCCACTGAAGCTTTCTTT.

The chain joins TRBV7-3 to TRBJ1-5; TRBD1 aligns across 10 bases. Germline V gene sequence: CDR1 SGHTA, CDR2 FQGTGA. The trim removed 6 bases at V and 0 bases at J, leaving 11 bases unmatched. This CDR3 has 18 amino acids. CDR3 nucleotides: TGTGCCAGCAGACTCGGGACAGGGGTGCCCCTTAGCAATCAGCCCCAGCATTTT. It specifies CASRLGTGVPLSNQPQHF. Filled out from reference TRBV7-3 and TRBJ1-5, the complete variable domain reads GAGVSQTPSNKVTEKGKYVELRCDPISGHTALYWYRQSLGQGPEFLIYFQGTGAADDSGLPNDRFFAVRPEGSVSTLKIQRTERGDSAVYLCASRLGTGVPLSNQPQHFGDGTRLSIL.

The chain employs TRBV6-5 and TRBJ2-2, with TRBD2 identical over 8 bases. The CDR3 is 15 amino acids. The ends lost 6 bases at V and 4 bases at J; junction bases unmatched: 7. Per germline, CDR1 MNHEY and CDR2 SVGAGI. The CDR3 protein is CASRGGLAITGELFF. The CDR3 DNA sequence: TGTGCCAGCAGGGGAGGACTAGCCATCACCGGGGAGCTGTTTTTT.

The chain recombines TRBV24-1 with TRBJ1-3; D not resolved. The germline V gene encodes CDR1 KGHDR and CDR2 SFDVKD. This CDR3 has 13 amino acids. V lost 3 bases to trimming and J lost 0 bases, with 2 bases between them. Here the CDR3 reads CATSDLSGNTIYF. The CDR3, as DNA: TGTGCCACCAGTGATCTCTCTGGAAACACCATATATTTT.

The chain couples TRBV18 to TRBJ1-3; possible D gene TRBD1, 5 bases. V was trimmed by 2 bases and J by 0 bases, leaving 11 bases between them. Germline assignment: CDR1 KGHSH and CDR2 LQKENI. The CDR3 length is 16 residues. Here the CDR3 reads CASSPLDTISGNTIYF. For the CDR3, the DNA is TGTGCCAGCTCACCATTGGACACTATCTCTGGAAACACCATATATTTT.

The chain carries TRBV13 and TRBJ1-2; tentative D call: TRBD1 (6 bases). V lost 3 bases, J lost 6 bases, and 11 bases lay in between. Germline V gene lookup returns CDR1 PRHDT and CDR2 FYEKMQ (reference sequence). This CDR3 has 13 residues. The DNA for the CDR3 is TGTGCCAGCAGCTTGGGGGGGGCCGATGGCTACACCTTC. Amino acids: CASSLGGADGYTF. Filled out from reference TRBV13 and TRBJ1-2, the complete variable domain reads AAGVIQSPRHLIKEKRETATLKCYPIPRHDTVYWYQQGPGQDPQFLISFYEKMQSDKGSIPDRFSAQQFSDYHSELNMSSLELGDSALYFCASSLGGADGYTFGSGTRLTVV.

The chain joins TRBV6-5 to TRBJ2-7; 11 bases line up with TRBD1. The germline V gene has CDR1 MNHEY and CDR2 SVGAGI. Germline trimming cut 6 bases from V and 6 bases from J; bases unmatched to any gene: 4. This CDR3 comprises 13 residues. CDR3: CASRDRGQGEQYF. CDR3 nucleotide sequence: TGTGCCAGCAGGGACAGGGGGCAAGGCGAGCAGTACTTC.

This rearrangement joins TRBV6-4 to TRBJ1-2, with 7 bases matching TRBD1. Germline V gene data show CDR1 as MRHNA and CDR2 as SNTAGT. V dropped 10 bases and J dropped 8; count of bases not matched to a gene: 16. The CDR3 consists of 14 residues. This CDR3 is CATHSGGGAGGYTF. The CDR3, as DNA: TGTGCCACCCATAGTGGAGGGGGCGCGGGGGGCTACACCTTC.

V usage is TRBV6-2 or TRBV6-3 and J usage is TRBJ1-4, with 7 bases lining up with TRBD1. The junction had 8 bases not matched to a gene; V was cut back by 5 bases and J by 5 bases. CDR1 and CDR2 (germline): MNHEY, SVGEGT. The CDR3 runs 15 residues. In DNA, the CDR3 is TGTGCCAGCAGTCAAGGGGGGACAGAAAATGAAAAACTGTTTTTT. This codes for CASSQGGTENEKLFF.

CDR3 bases: TGTGCCAGTAGTCCCTGGCTAGCGGATACGCAGTATTTT. Its protein product is CASSPWLADTQYF. The J gene is TRBJ2-3, the V gene TRBV19, with D perhaps TRBD2 (6 bases). Germline V gene data show CDR1 as LNHDA and CDR2 as SQIVND (reference sequence). Trimming pared 5 bases from V and 6 bases from J, leaving 12 bases between. This CDR3 contains 13 residues.

V gene TRBV19 combines with J gene TRBJ2-6; TRBD1 agrees at 8 bases. Germline V gives CDR1 LNHDA, CDR2 SQIVND (reference sequence). The CDR3 is 16 residues long. V lost 5 bases to trimming and J lost 2 bases; unmatched junction nucleotides: 5. CDR3 loop: CASSPRTGTGANVLTF. CDR3 nucleotide sequence: TGTGCCAGTAGTCCACGGACAGGGACTGGGGCCAACGTCCTGACTTTC.

The V and J genes are TRBV5-1 and TRBJ2-5; the D is unclear. Germline lookup yields CDR1 SGHRS and CDR2 YFSETQ. The ends were cut back, 0 bases at V and 2 bases at J, with 8 bases in the middle. The CDR3 runs 14 residues. The CDR3 bases are TGCGCCAGCAGCTTGGGGCATGCTCAAGAGACCCAGTACTTC. It specifies CASSLGHAQETQYF.

The CDR3 DNA sequence: TGTGCCAGCAGCCTGACAGGCGGGCCGGTTTCTGAAGCTTTCTTT. Its translation is CASSLTGGPVSEAFF. The chain uses TRBV7-3 and TRBJ1-1, with a tentative D call TRBD1 (6 bases). The CDR3 loop spans 15 amino acids. The germline CDR1 and CDR2 sequences are SGHTA and FQGTGA. Trimming pared 5 bases from V and 6 bases from J, leaving 19 bases between.

The chain joins TRBV29-1 to TRBJ1-1; D call uncertain. The CDR3 sequence is 12 residues long. The V end lost 5 bases, the J end lost 10 bases, and 17 bases lay between the germline ends. Germline CDR1 reads SQVTM; CDR2 reads ANQGSEA. Written as DNA, the CDR3 is TGCAGCGTTTTGGAGGGCGCCATTGGAGCTTTCTTT. Translating it yields CSVLEGAIGAFF.

This sequence joins TRBV9 and TRBJ2-1; D not certain. Germline CDR1 reads SGDLS; CDR2 reads YYNGEE. The V and J ends lost 1 base and 5 bases respectively, with 19 bases between them. This CDR3 has 17 amino acids. DNA for the CDR3: TGTGCCAGCAGCGTAACCACCCCCCCCGGCAGGAACAATGAGCAGTTCTTC. Its protein is CASSVTTPPGRNNEQFF.

V and J are TRBV3-1 (or the pseudogene TRBV3-2) and TRBJ2-7; 8 positions agree with TRBD2. The ends lost 6 bases at V and 0 bases at J; junction bases unmatched: 4. The CDR3 spans 14 residues. Germline V gene data show CDR1 as LGHDT and CDR2 as YNNKEL (reference sequence). The CDR3 spells CASRPGTSSYEQYF. The DNA of the CDR3 is TGTGCCAGCAGACCCGGGACTAGCTCCTACGAGCAGTACTTC.

This clone was found once. V is TRBV3-1 (or the pseudogene TRBV3-2) and J is TRBJ1-1, with D maybe TRBD1 (6 bases). V lost 4 bases to trimming and J lost 3 bases, with 15 bases between them. The length of the CDR3 is 15 residues. Germline CDR1 reads LGHDT; CDR2 reads YNNKEL (reference sequence). Here the CDR3 reads CASSRTQGPDTEAFF. The DNA of the CDR3 is TGTGCCAGCAGCCGCACGCAGGGGCCGGACACTGAAGCTTTCTTT.

This chain uses TRBV28 with TRBJ1-5; D perhaps matches TRBD1 (5 bases). The CDR3 is 13 amino acids. Germline V lookup: CDR1 MDHEN, CDR2 SYDVKM. V shed 7 bases and J shed 5 bases, with 12 bases lying between them. The CDR3 loop is CASMQGPYQPQHF. The CDR3, as DNA: TGTGCCAGCATGCAGGGTCCTTATCAGCCCCAGCATTTT.

A few counts support this clone. The rearrangement uses TRBV7-9 and TRBJ2-5; 7 bases align to TRBD2. Germline V gene sequence: CDR1 SEHNR, CDR2 FQNEAQ (reference sequence). This CDR3 region has 13 residues. V gave up 4 bases and J gave up 5 bases; unmatched junction bases: 4. In nucleotides, the CDR3 is TGTGCCAGCAGCTCCCCCGGGGGGGAGACCCAGTACTTC. Translated: CASSSPGGETQYF.